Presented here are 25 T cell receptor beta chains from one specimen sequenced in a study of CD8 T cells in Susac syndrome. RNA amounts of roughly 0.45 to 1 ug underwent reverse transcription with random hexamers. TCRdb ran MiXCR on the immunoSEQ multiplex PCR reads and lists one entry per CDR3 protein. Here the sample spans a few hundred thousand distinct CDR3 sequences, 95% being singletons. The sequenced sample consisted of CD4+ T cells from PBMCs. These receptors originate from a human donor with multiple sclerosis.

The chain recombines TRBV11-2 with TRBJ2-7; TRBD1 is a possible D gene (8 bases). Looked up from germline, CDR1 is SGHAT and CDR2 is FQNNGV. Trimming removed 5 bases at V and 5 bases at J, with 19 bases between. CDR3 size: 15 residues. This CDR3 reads CASSRRDRGLNEQYF. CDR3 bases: TGTGCCAGCAGCCGCAGAGACAGGGGACTAAACGAGCAGTACTTC.

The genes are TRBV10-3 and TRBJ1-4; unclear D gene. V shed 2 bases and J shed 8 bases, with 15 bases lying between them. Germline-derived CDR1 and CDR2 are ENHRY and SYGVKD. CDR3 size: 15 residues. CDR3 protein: CAISERKSWGEKLFF. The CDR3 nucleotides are TGTGCCATCAGTGAGAGGAAGAGCTGGGGAGAAAAACTGTTTTTT.

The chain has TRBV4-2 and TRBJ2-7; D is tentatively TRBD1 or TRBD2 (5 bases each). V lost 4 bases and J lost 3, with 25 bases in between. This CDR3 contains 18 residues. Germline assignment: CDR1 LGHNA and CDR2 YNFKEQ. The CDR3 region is CASSLNLAGRTTLYEQYF. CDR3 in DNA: TGTGCCAGCAGCCTTAATCTCGCAGGGAGAACGACCCTCTACGAGCAGTACTTC.

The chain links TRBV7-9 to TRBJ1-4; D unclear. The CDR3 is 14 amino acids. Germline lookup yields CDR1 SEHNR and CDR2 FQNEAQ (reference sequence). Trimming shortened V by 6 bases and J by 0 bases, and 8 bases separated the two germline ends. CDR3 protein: CASRKAATNEKLFF. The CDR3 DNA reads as TGTGCCAGCAGGAAGGCTGCAACTAATGAAAAACTGTTTTTT.

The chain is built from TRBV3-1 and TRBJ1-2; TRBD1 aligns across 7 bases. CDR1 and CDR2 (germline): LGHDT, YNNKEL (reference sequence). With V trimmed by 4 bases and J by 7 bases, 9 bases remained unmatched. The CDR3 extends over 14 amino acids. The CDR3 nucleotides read TGTGCCAGCAGCCTAAAGACAGGGAGGATTGGCTACACCTTC. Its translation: CASSLKTGRIGYTF.

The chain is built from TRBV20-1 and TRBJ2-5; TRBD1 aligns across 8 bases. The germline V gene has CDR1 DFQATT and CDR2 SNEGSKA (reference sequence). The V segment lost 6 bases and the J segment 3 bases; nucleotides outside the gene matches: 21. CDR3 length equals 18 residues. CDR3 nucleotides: TGCAGTGCCAATAGCTACTCACTCAGGGGGCGATCGAAAGAGACCCAGTACTTC. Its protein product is CSANSYSLRGRSKETQYF.

The CDR3 protein is CASSQDWLSWETQYF. CDR3 nucleotides: TGTGCCAGCAGCCAAGATTGGCTTAGCTGGGAGACCCAGTACTTC. The chain employs TRBV3-1 and TRBJ2-5; no firm D call. CDR1 LGHDT and CDR2 YNNKEL come from the germline V gene (reference sequence). V gave up 0 bases and J gave up 5 bases, with 13 bases separating them. The CDR3 contains 15 residues.

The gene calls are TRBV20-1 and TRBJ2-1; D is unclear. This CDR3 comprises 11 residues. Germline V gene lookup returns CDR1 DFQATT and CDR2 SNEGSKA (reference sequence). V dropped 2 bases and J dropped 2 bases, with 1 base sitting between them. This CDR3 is CSARPYNEQFF. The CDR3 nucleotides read TGCAGTGCTAGACCCTACAATGAGCAGTTCTTC.

The CDR3 DNA follows: TGTGCCAGCAGGGCGACAGGACTCTACGAGCAGTACTTC. It encodes CASRATGLYEQYF. The V call is TRBV6-5, the J call TRBJ2-7; perhaps TRBD1 as D (6 bases). V lost 6 bases and J lost 3, with 12 bases in between. CDR1 and CDR2 (germline): MNHEY, SVGAGI. CDR3 length: 13 amino acids.

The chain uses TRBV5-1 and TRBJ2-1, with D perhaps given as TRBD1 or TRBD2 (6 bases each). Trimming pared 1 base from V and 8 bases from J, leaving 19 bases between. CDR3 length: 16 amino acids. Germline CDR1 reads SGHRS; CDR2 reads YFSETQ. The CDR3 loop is CASSLRDPLRGDEQFF. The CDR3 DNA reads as TGCGCCAGCAGCTTGAGGGACCCGCTGAGGGGGGATGAGCAGTTCTTC.

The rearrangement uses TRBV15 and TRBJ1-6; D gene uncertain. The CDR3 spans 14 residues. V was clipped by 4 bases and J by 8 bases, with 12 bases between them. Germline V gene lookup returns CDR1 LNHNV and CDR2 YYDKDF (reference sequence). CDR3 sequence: CATSIRTGDSPLHF. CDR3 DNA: TGTGCCACCAGCATTCGGACGGGCGATTCACCCCTCCACTTT.

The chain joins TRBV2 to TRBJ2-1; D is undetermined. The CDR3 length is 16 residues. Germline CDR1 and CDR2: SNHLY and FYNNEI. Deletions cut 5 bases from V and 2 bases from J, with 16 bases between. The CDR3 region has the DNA TGTGCCAGCAGTCTTACAAAAACCGGACCCTACAATGAGCAGTTCTTC. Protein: CASSLTKTGPYNEQFF.

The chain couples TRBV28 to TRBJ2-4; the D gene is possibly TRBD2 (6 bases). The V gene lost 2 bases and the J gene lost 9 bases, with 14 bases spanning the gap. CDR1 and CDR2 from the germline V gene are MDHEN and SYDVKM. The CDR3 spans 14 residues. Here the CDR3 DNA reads TGTGCCAGCAGTTTACGAAGCGGGCTGGTCATTCAGTACTTC. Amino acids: CASSLRSGLVIQYF.

The CDR3 region is CASSLWVNSPLHF. The CDR3 DNA reads TGTGCCAGCAGTTTATGGGTAAATTCACCCCTCCACTTT. The gene calls are TRBV12-3 or TRBV12-4 and TRBJ1-6; D is uncertain. The V and J ends lost 2 bases and 7 bases respectively, with 6 bases between them. CDR3 size: 13 residues.

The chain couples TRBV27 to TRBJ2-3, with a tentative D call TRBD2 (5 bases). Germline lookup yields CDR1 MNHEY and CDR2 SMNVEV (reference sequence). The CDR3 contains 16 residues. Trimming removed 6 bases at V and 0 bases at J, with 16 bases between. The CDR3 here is CASRRVGIPSTDTQYF. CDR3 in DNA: TGTGCCAGCAGGAGGGTAGGGATACCTAGCACAGATACGCAGTATTTT.

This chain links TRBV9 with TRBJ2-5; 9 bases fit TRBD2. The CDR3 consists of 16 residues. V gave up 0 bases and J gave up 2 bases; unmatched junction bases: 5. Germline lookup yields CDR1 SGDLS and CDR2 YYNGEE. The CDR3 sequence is CASSVGVAGVQETQYF. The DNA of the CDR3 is TGTGCCAGCAGCGTAGGAGTAGCGGGAGTTCAAGAGACCCAGTACTTC.

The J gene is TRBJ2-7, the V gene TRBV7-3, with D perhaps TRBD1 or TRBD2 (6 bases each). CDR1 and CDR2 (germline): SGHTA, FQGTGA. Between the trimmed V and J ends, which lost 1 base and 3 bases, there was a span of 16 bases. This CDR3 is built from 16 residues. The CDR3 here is CASSLMAAGTSYEQYF. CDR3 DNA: TGTGCCAGCAGCTTAATGGCCGCGGGGACAAGCTACGAGCAGTACTTC.

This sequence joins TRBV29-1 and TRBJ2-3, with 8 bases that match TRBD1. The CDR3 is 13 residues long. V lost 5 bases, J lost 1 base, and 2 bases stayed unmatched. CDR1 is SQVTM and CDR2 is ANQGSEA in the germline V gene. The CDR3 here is CSVRQGRTDTQYF. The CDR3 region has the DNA TGCAGCGTTCGACAGGGGCGCACAGATACGCAGTATTTT.

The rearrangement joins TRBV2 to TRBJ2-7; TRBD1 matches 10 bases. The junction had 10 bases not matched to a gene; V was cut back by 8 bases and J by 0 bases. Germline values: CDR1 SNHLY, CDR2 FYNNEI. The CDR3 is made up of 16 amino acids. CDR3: CASGTGVGSGSYEQYF. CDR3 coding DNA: TGTGCCAGCGGGACAGGGGTAGGTTCGGGCTCCTACGAGCAGTACTTC.

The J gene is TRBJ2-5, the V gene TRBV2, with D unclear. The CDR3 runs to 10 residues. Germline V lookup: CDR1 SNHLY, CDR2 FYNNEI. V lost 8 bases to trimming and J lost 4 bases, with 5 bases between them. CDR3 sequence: CASDRETQYF. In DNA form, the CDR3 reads TGTGCCAGCGACCGAGAGACCCAGTACTTC.

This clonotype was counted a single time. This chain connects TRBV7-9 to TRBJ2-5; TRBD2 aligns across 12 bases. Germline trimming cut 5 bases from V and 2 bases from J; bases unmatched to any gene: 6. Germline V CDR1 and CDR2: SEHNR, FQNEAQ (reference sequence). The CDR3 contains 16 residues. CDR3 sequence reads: CASSPLAGGGQETQYF. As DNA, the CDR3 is TGTGCCAGCAGCCCCCTAGCGGGAGGGGGACAAGAGACCCAGTACTTC.

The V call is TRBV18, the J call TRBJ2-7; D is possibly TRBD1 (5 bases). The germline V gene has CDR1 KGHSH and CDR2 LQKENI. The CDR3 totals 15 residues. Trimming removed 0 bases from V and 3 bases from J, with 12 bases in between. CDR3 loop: CASSPPRQGSYEQYF. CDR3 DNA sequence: TGTGCCAGCTCACCACCTCGGCAGGGAAGCTACGAGCAGTACTTC.

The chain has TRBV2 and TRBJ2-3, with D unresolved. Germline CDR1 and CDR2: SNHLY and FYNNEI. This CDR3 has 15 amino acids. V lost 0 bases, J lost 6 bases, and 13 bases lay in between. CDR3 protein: CASSEALRVGDTQYF. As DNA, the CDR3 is TGTGCCAGCAGTGAAGCGCTTCGGGTGGGGGATACGCAGTATTTT.

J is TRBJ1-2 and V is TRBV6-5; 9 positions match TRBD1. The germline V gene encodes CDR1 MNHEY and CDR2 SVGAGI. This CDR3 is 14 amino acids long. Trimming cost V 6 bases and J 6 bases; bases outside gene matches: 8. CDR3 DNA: TGTGCCAGCAGGACCACAGGGGGCGCCCATGGCTACACCTTC. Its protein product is CASRTTGGAHGYTF.

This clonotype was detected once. DNA for the CDR3: TGTGCCAGCAGTGATGGACCGGGGAGGGCCCAGTACTTC. As protein: CASSDGPGRAQYF. The chain joins TRBV2 to TRBJ2-5, with 7 nucleotides matching TRBD2. This CDR3 is built from 13 residues. V was clipped by 3 bases and J by 9 bases; unmatched bases: 7. Per germline, CDR1 SNHLY and CDR2 FYNNEI.